These 2 T cell receptor beta chains originate from one sample sequenced in a study of blood T cell repertoires in COVID-19. The assay was immunoSEQ multiplex PCR, and TCRdb's table has in-frame clones only and misses some. This repertoire shows roughly 400,000 clones, 85% to 90% found once; its top ten account for 0.95% to 1.3%. The sequencing input was PBMCs or T cells enriched from blood (not recorded which). The receptors derive from a man between 25 and 39 years old who had recovered from COVID-19.

The rearrangement uses TRBV7-2 and TRBJ2-1; TRBD2 matches 14 bases. This CDR3 is built from 20 residues. Unmatched junction bases numbered 9, after V lost 0 bases and J lost 2 bases. Germline assignment: CDR1 SGHTA and CDR2 FQGNSA. CDR3 loop: CASSLAIPGLAGDAYNEQFF. The CDR3 region has the DNA TGTGCCAGCAGCTTAGCAATCCCGGGACTAGCGGGAGACGCCTACAATGAGCAGTTCTTC.

The chain couples TRBV12-2 to TRBJ2-7; the tabulated D call, TRBD1, remains unverified against the DNA. TRBV12-2 is given as a pseudogene. The CDR3 covers 18 residues. The CDR3 region is CASRSTPLGTGDAYEQYF. The DNA of the CDR3 is TGTGCAAGTCGCTCGACACCTCTAGGGACAGGGGATGCCTACGAGCAGTACTTC.